One and the same sample provided the 6 T cell receptor beta chains below, sequenced in a study of T-cell memory formation after mild COVID-19. One entry per CDR3 protein results from TCRdb running MiXCR on the 5' RACE reads. The sample has some 300,000 distinct CDR3 sequences, 20% to 25% seen once; the top ten hold roughly a fifth. The material sequenced was PBMCs or a T cell subset sorted from them (not recorded which). Receptors originate from a man younger than 35 who had mild COVID-19 (a few samples of this study predate the infection). Cell type and time point are not known.

This clonotype was detected many times. The chain couples TRBV4-2 to TRBJ2-2, with 12 bases matching TRBD2. V gave up 4 bases and J gave up 1 base; unmatched junction bases: 7. The CDR3 consists of 18 residues. Germline loops: CDR1 LGHNA, CDR2 YNFKEQ. The CDR3 region is CASSLSSGGDMNTGELFF. The CDR3 coding sequence is TGTGCCAGCAGCCTATCTAGCGGGGGGGATATGAACACCGGGGAGCTGTTTTTT.

The chain links TRBV11-2 to TRBJ2-7, with D possibly being TRBD1 (6 bases). This CDR3 comprises 15 residues. CDR1 is SGHAT and CDR2 is FQNNGV in the germline V gene. Trimming took 2 bases from V and 4 from J, leaving 15 bases between them. This CDR3 is CASSLSQNRVYEQYF. The CDR3 DNA follows: TGTGCCAGCAGCTTATCCCAGAACAGGGTATACGAGCAGTACTTC.

This clonotype has ten or more counts. The V and J genes are TRBV24-1 and TRBJ2-3; D gene uncertain. CDR3 size: 14 residues. The germline V gene has CDR1 KGHDR and CDR2 SFDVKD. V was pared by 10 bases and J by 5 bases, with 18 bases between. The CDR3 DNA is TGTGCCACTGCTTCTGGTACAGTGGTAGATACGCAGTATTTT. Protein sequence: CATASGTVVDTQYF.

This clonotype was detected a few times. The V call is TRBV18, the J call TRBJ2-3; 7 nucleotides line up with TRBD2. The junction had 3 bases not matched to a gene; V was cut back by 4 bases and J by 2 bases. The CDR3 has 14 residues. Germline V gene sequence: CDR1 KGHSH, CDR2 LQKENI. CDR3 nucleotide sequence: TGTGCCAGCTCACTACTAGCGTACACAGATACGCAGTATTTT. Its translation: CASSLLAYTDTQYF.

This chain connects TRBV7-3 to TRBJ2-4, with 8 bases fitting TRBD2. Losses at the gene ends were 0 bases for V and 5 bases for J; bases not matched to a gene: 3. From germline, CDR1 is SGHTA and CDR2 FQGTGA. There are 15 residues in the CDR3. This CDR3 reads CASSLTSGIENIQYF. In DNA form, the CDR3 reads TGTGCCAGCAGCTTAACTAGCGGGATTGAAAACATTCAGTACTTC.

The chain uses TRBV7-8 and TRBJ1-1; no reliable D call. The CDR3 length is 13 residues. Germline-derived CDR1 and CDR2 are SGHVS and FQNEAQ. The V end was cut by 3 bases, the J end by 3 bases, with 8 bases between. This CDR3 reads CASSLVRDTEAFF. The CDR3, as DNA: TGTGCCAGCAGCTTGGTACGTGACACTGAAGCTTTCTTT.